This T cell receptor beta chain was sequenced for a study of Tregs in tolerant kidney transplant recipients. Germline-derived CDR1 and CDR2 are GTSNPN and SVGIG (reference sequence). Trimming pared 3 bases from V and 5 bases from J, leaving 10 bases between. There are 12 residues in the CDR3. A remark on this clone: With the read ending 3 residues before the CDR3 end, the germline J gene is used to fill in that end.

This table comes from immunoSEQ multiplex PCR, and its TCRdb copy is limited to in-frame clones, with some not included. The record lists some 31,000 clones, of which the ten most abundant hold 6.5% to 8%. Sequenced here: CD8+ T cells from blood, sampled before the transplant. The genes are TRBV30 and TRBJ2-5; no firm D call. This clonotype originated in a human donor who received a combined kidney and bone marrow transplant. Partial CDR3 DNA: TGTGCCTGGAGCGCCTATCTTGAGACC. Its translation: CAWSAYLET. The entire CDR3 reads CAWSAYLETQYF.